Listed below are T cell receptor beta chains from one sample, sequenced in a study of OX40 agonist ivuxolimab in advanced cancers. TCRdb keeps only in-frame clones here, not all; method: immunoSEQ multiplex PCR. The sample yields over 85,000 clones, roughly nine tenths seen once. This material consisted of CD4+ or CD8+ T cells sorted from blood, taken in a trial of the OX40 agonist ivuxolimab. These receptors all come from an adult with an advanced solid tumor such as melanoma, head and neck, liver or kidney cancer. Each CDR3 is given with its conserved first and last residue. The order of the fields is J gene, V gene, D gene, clone size, CDR3 DNA, CDR3 protein. The D gene is left open where the match is weak. Expanded clones are given a class, and other clones once, few, many or no size at all.

>TRBJ1-1|TRBV7-9|TRBD1|-
TGTGCCAGCAGCTTTTTGGTCAGGGGGCCCACTGAAGCTTTCTTT
CASSFLVRGPTEAFF
>TRBJ2-7|TRBV2|TRBD1|-
TGTGCCACCGCGACAGGGAGCTCCTACGAGCAGTACTTC
CATATGSSYEQYF
>TRBJ1-5|TRBV18|TRBD1|-
TGTGCCAGCTCACCAGGGACAGGGATCAGCACCCAGCATTTT
CASSPGTGISTQHF
>TRBJ1-2|TRBV18|-|-
TGTGCCAGCTCACCGTCCCCTGAGGGGTCTAACTATGGCTACACCTTC
CASSPSPEGSNYGYTF
>TRBJ2-5|TRBV5-6|TRBD2|-
TGTGCCAGCAGCTCACAGTTAAGCGGGGGCCAAGAGACCCAGTACTTC
CASSSQLSGGQETQYF
>TRBJ2-2|TRBV7-6|-|-
TGTGCCAGCAGCTTGAGGGATATTAACACCGGGGAGCTGTTTTTT
CASSLRDINTGELFF
>TRBJ2-4|TRBV29-1|TRBD1|-
TGCAGCGTTGGGGGGACCCCAGGGGGCGAAAACATTCAGTACTTC
CSVGGTPGGENIQYF
>TRBJ2-1|TRBV7-2|-|-
TGTGCCAGCAGCTTACAACAGGGGAGGAGGAATGAGCAGTTCTTC
CASSLQQGRRNEQFF
>TRBJ2-3|TRBV11-2|-|-
TGTGCCAGCAGCGGGAGGGCAGGGGGTAGCACAGATACGCAGTATTTT
CASSGRAGGSTDTQYF
>TRBJ1-5|TRBV30|-|few
TGTGCCTGGAGCGGTGTTGGCAGGGGCAATCAGCCCCAGCATTTT
CAWSGVGRGNQPQHF
>TRBJ1-2|TRBV6-5|-|-
TGTGCCAGCAGTTACGGGGTCGGGGCCTATGGCTACACCTTC
CASSYGVGAYGYTF
>TRBJ1-5|TRBV28|TRBD1|-
TGTGCCAGCAGTGCAGACAGGGACAACAATCAGCCCCAGCATTTT
CASSADRDNNQPQHF
>TRBJ2-7|TRBV9|-|-
TGTGCCAGCAGCGTAGATATTGGGAGAAGCACCTACGAGCAGTACTTC
CASSVDIGRSTYEQYF
>TRBJ1-1|TRBV30|-|-
TGTGCCTGGAGTTTACAGGGCCTTGAAGCTTTCTTT
CAWSLQGLEAFF
>TRBJ2-5|TRBV29-1|TRBD2|-
TGCAGCGTTGTGAGCGGGAAAGAGACCCAGTACTTC
CSVVSGKETQYF
>TRBJ2-1|TRBV6-6|-|-
TGTGCCAGCAGCACCCCCGCCCTATACAATGAGCAGTTCTTC
CASSTPALYNEQFF
>TRBJ2-7|TRBV6-1|-|-
TGTGCCAGCGGGCACGGGACCGACTACGAGCAGTACTTC
CASGHGTDYEQYF
>TRBJ1-2|TRBV18|-|-
TGTGCCAGCTCACTACAGGGCAGAGCTAACTATGGCTACACCTTC
CASSLQGRANYGYTF
>TRBJ2-1|TRBV7-6|-|-
TGTGCCAGCAGCTTACGACGCGACCAAAGATCTAGCTCCTACAATGAGCAGTTCTTC
CASSLRRDQRSSSYNEQFF
>TRBJ2-1|TRBV4-2|-|-
TGTGCCAGCAGCCAAGGTCGATCCAATGAGCAGTTCTTC
CASSQGRSNEQFF
>TRBJ2-7|TRBV4-3|-|-
TGCGCCAGCAGCCAAGACGTAGCACCCTACGAGCAGTACTTC
CASSQDVAPYEQYF
>TRBJ1-4|TRBV9|-|-
TGTGCCAGCAGCCCCGTCCTCGTAACGGGACCTGAAAAACTGTTTTTT
CASSPVLVTGPEKLFF
>TRBJ2-3|TRBV7-9|-|-
TGTGCCAGCAGCCCCGAGGGAGATACGCAGTATTTT
CASSPEGDTQYF
>TRBJ1-2|TRBV4-3|-|-
TGCGCCAGCAGCCAAGATCTGAGGGATCTTTATGGCTACACCTTC
CASSQDLRDLYGYTF
>TRBJ1-2|TRBV30|TRBD1|-
TGTGCCTGGAGTCCTCCAGGGACAGGGGGACTCTATGGCTACACCTTC
CAWSPPGTGGLYGYTF
>TRBJ1-5|TRBV5-6|-|-
TGTGCCAGCAGCCTTACAGGCCTCAATCAGCCCCAGCATTTT
CASSLTGLNQPQHF
>TRBJ2-7|TRBV7-2|-|-
TGTGCCAGCAGCCCTGGAGGAGTCAGATACGAGCAGTACTTC
CASSPGGVRYEQYF
>TRBJ1-1|TRBV18|-|-
TGTGCCAGCTCACCGACCGGAGAAGCTTTCTTT
CASSPTGEAFF
>TRBJ1-1|TRBV28|-|-
TGTGCCAGCACCAATCTTATTGGGGTCTCTGAAGCTTTCTTT
CASTNLIGVSEAFF
>TRBJ2-1|TRBV7-3|-|-
TGTGCCAGCAGCCTCATGGGAAATGAGCAGTTCTTC
CASSLMGNEQFF
>TRBJ1-1|TRBV18|TRBD1|-
TGTGCCAGCTCACCAGGGACAGCGGCTTTCTTT
CASSPGTAAFF
>TRBJ2-4|TRBV18|-|once
TGTGCCAGCTCGTCAGGGCCCTCCAAAAACATTCAGTACTTC
CASSSGPSKNIQYF
>TRBJ1-2|TRBV9|TRBD1|-
TGTGCCAGCAGCGTAGGCGGGACAGGGATAACGTATGGCTACACCTTC
CASSVGGTGITYGYTF
>TRBJ1-6|TRBV27|TRBD1|-
TGTGCCAGCAGTCCGAGGGGACAGGGTCTTAATTCACCCCTCCACTTT
CASSPRGQGLNSPLHF
>TRBJ1-5|TRBV5-1|-|-
TGCGCCAGCAGCCAAGACACCGGCGGCAATCAGCCCCAGCATTTT
CASSQDTGGNQPQHF
>TRBJ2-6|TRBV5-6|-|-
TGTGCCAGCAGCTTGCAAGGGTGGGGTTTTGGGGCCAACGTCCTGACTTTC
CASSLQGWGFGANVLTF